Listed here are 18 T cell receptor beta chains from one sample, sequenced in a study of PD-1 blockade in mismatch repair-deficient tumors. Sequencing used immunoSEQ multiplex PCR; TCRdb keeps in-frame clones, though not all of them. The table lists under 20,000 clones, over 75% of them singletons. The input for sequencing was PBMCs, taken 52 weeks after starting pembrolizumab. The receptor set was obtained from an adult with mismatch repair-deficient cancer.

The rearrangement joins TRBV5-1 to TRBJ2-7; D gene ambiguous. CDR3 length: 13 residues. Germline V lookup: CDR1 SGHRS, CDR2 YFSETQ. The ends were cut back, 1 base at V and 3 bases at J, with 8 bases in the middle. CDR3 coding DNA: TGCGCCAGCAGCTTGCTGCTAGGCTACGAGCAGTACTTC. It specifies CASSLLLGYEQYF.

V and J are TRBV2 and TRBJ1-5, with 7 nucleotides matching TRBD1. The CDR3 is made up of 14 amino acids. J was trimmed by 3 bases and V by 6 bases; bases with no gene match: 5. The germline CDR1 and CDR2 sequences are SNHLY and FYNNEI. CDR3 region: CASSRQGPNQPQHF. CDR3 nucleotide sequence: TGTGCCAGCAGCCGACAGGGACCCAATCAGCCCCAGCATTTT. The whole variable domain, filled in from reference TRBV2 and TRBJ1-5, reads EPEVTQTPSHQVTQMGQEVILRCVPISNHLYFYWYRQILGQKVEFLVSFYNNEISEKSEIFDDQFSVERPDGSNFTLKIRSTKLEDSAMYFCASSRQGPNQPQHFGDGTRLSIL.

J is TRBJ1-4 and V is TRBV28, with a tentative D call TRBD1 (5 bases). The CDR3 spans 15 residues. The V and J ends lost 2 bases and 8 bases respectively, with 15 bases between them. Germline CDR1 is MDHEN and CDR2 is SYDVKM. CDR3 loop: CASSLGGEGWEKLFF. The CDR3 DNA is TGTGCCAGCAGTTTAGGGGGGGAGGGCTGGGAAAAACTGTTTTTT.

This chain joins TRBV29-1 and TRBJ2-7; a weak D match, TRBD1 (7 bases). The germline gives CDR1 SQVTM, CDR2 ANQGSEA. CDR3 length: 13 residues. V gave up 7 bases and J gave up 2 bases, with 15 bases separating them. CDR3 in amino acids: CSAQQGGPYEQYF. The CDR3 nucleotides are TGCAGCGCGCAGCAGGGGGGCCCCTACGAGCAGTACTTC.

The chain joins TRBV19 to TRBJ2-5; 16 nucleotides agree with TRBD2. Germline V gene sequence: CDR1 LNHDA, CDR2 SQIVND (reference sequence). Losses at the gene ends were 4 bases for V and 5 bases for J; bases not matched to a gene: 10. The CDR3 has 18 amino acids. CDR3 DNA: TGTGCCAGTAGTAAGGGACTAGCGGGAGGGCCCGAAGTGGAGACCCAGTACTTC. Translation: CASSKGLAGGPEVETQYF.

The chain has TRBV9 and TRBJ2-2, with TRBD1 as a possible D gene (7 bases). The V end was cut by 6 bases, the J end by 3 bases, with 12 bases between. CDR3 length: 14 amino acids. Germline V gene lookup returns CDR1 SGDLS and CDR2 YYNGEE. The CDR3, as DNA: TGTGCCAGCATGCGGGGACAGTACACCGGGGAGCTGTTTTTT. Its protein is CASMRGQYTGELFF. Looking up the rest from reference TRBV9 and TRBJ2-2 gives the full variable domain: DSGVTQTPKHLITATGQRVTLRCSPRSGDLSVYWYQQSLDQGLQFLIQYYNGEERAKGNILERFSAQQFPDLHSELNLSSLELGDSALYFCASMRGQYTGELFFGEGSRLTVL.

The chain combines TRBV28 with TRBJ2-2; 13 positions match TRBD2. CDR1 is MDHEN and CDR2 is SYDVKM in the germline V gene. The CDR3 totals 16 residues. J was trimmed by 4 bases and V by 5 bases; bases with no gene match: 4. The CDR3 here is CASSAGLAGTTGELFF. The DNA for the CDR3 is TGTGCCAGCAGTGCGGGACTAGCGGGAACCACCGGGGAGCTGTTTTTT.

The V call is TRBV7-6, the J call TRBJ2-2; D is possibly TRBD2 (6 bases). Germline CDR1 SGHVS, CDR2 FNYEAQ. Deletions cut 8 bases from V and 5 bases from J, with 15 bases between. This CDR3 is 14 amino acids long. CDR3 in amino acids: CASGGAGRTGELFF. CDR3 in DNA: TGTGCCAGCGGTGGGGCAGGGAGGACCGGGGAGCTGTTTTTT.

The V call is TRBV11-2, the J call TRBJ1-5, with D tentatively TRBD1 (5 bases). The CDR3 consists of 15 residues. Germline V gene sequence: CDR1 SGHAT, CDR2 FQNNGV. V was cut by 1 base and J by 5 bases, with 12 bases left in between. Here the CDR3 reads CASSLVSGLDQPQHF. Written as DNA, the CDR3 is TGTGCCAGCAGCTTAGTATCAGGGCTCGATCAGCCCCAGCATTTT.

V is TRBV5-4 and J is TRBJ2-1; TRBD2 matches at 13 bases. V lost 3 bases to trimming and J lost 8 bases; unmatched junction nucleotides: 8. CDR3 length: 16 amino acids. CDR1 is SGHNT, CDR2 YYREEE, per germline (reference sequence). The CDR3 spells CASSSRLAGGEDEQFF. The CDR3 DNA sequence: TGTGCCAGCAGCTCGCGACTAGCGGGAGGAGAGGATGAGCAGTTCTTC.

V is TRBV2 and J is TRBJ2-4, with D possibly TRBD1 on 5 matching bases. The germline CDR1 and CDR2 sequences are SNHLY and FYNNEI. Trimming shortened V by 7 bases and J by 7 bases, and 17 bases separated the two germline ends. The CDR3 length is 14 residues. CDR3 nucleotides: TGTGCCAGCAAAGACTCCGACAAGGGGAACATTCAGTACTTC. Translating gives CASKDSDKGNIQYF.

This chain links TRBV18 with TRBJ2-2, with a possible D match to TRBD1 (6 bases). V dropped 4 bases and J dropped 2 bases, with 14 bases sitting between them. Germline V gene data show CDR1 as KGHSH and CDR2 as LQKENI. The CDR3 totals 16 residues. CDR3 protein: CASSLTGPPNTGELFF. Written as DNA, the CDR3 is TGTGCCAGCTCACTAACAGGGCCCCCTAACACCGGGGAGCTGTTTTTT. The whole variable domain, filled in from reference TRBV18 and TRBJ2-2, reads NAGVMQNPRHLVRRRGQEARLRCSPMKGHSHVYWYRQLPEEGLKFMVYLQKENIIDESGMPKERFSAEFPKEGPSILRIQQVVRGDSAAYFCASSLTGPPNTGELFFGEGSRLTVL.

CDR3 amino acids: CASSSGQGTYNSPLHF. CDR3 DNA: TGCGCCAGCAGTTCTGGACAGGGCACCTATAATTCACCCCTCCACTTT. V is TRBV5-1 and J is TRBJ1-6; TRBD1 agrees at 8 bases. The ends lost 5 bases at V and 2 bases at J; junction bases unmatched: 6. From germline, CDR1 is SGHRS and CDR2 YFSETQ. This CDR3 contains 16 residues.

The chain is built from TRBV25-1 and TRBJ2-3; 7 nucleotides align to TRBD1. In germline, CDR1 is MGHDK, CDR2 SYGVNS. The CDR3 consists of 16 residues. V lost 4 bases, J lost 2 bases, and 9 bases stayed unmatched. Here the CDR3 reads CASSGSRTGLTDTQYF. The CDR3, as DNA: TGTGCCAGCAGTGGGTCTAGGACAGGACTCACAGATACGCAGTATTTT.

V gene TRBV19 combines with J gene TRBJ1-2; 9 positions match TRBD1. The CDR3 runs 15 residues. The ends lost 3 bases at V and 4 bases at J; junction bases unmatched: 6. Germline V gene data show CDR1 as LNHDA and CDR2 as SQIVND (reference sequence). The CDR3 nucleotides are TGTGCCAGTAGTATCTGGGACAGGGACCTCTATGGCTACACCTTC. Its translation: CASSIWDRDLYGYTF.

There are a few counts of this clone. One junction end disagrees with the germline gene, perhaps due to a read error. The chain couples TRBV7-7 to TRBJ2-7; 11 nucleotides agree with TRBD2. The CDR3 loop spans 15 amino acids. CDR1 and CDR2 from the germline V gene are SSHAT and FNYEAQ (reference sequence). For the CDR3, the DNA is TGTGCTAGCAGCCCCCGACTAGCGGGGCCTTACGAGCAGTACTTC. It codes for CASSPRLAGPYEQYF.

This chain connects TRBV6-6 to TRBJ2-7, with 8 bases matching TRBD2. Germline V CDR1 and CDR2: MNHNY, SVGAGI (reference sequence). Trimming cost V 0 bases and J 2 bases; bases outside gene matches: 0. This CDR3 has 14 residues. The CDR3 region is CASSYSREAYEQYF. The CDR3, as DNA: TGTGCCAGCAGTTACTCGCGGGAGGCCTACGAGCAGTACTTC.

V is TRBV6-5 and J is TRBJ1-1; the D is unclear. The CDR3 runs 14 residues. Trimming pared 2 bases from V and 4 bases from J, leaving 11 bases between. Germline CDR1 reads MNHEY; CDR2 reads SVGAGI. The CDR3 DNA follows: TGTGCCAGCAGTTACATGAGGGTTTTCACTGAAGCTTTCTTT. Amino acids: CASSYMRVFTEAFF.